A selection of T cell receptor beta chains follows, all from one sample in a study of OX40 agonist ivuxolimab in advanced cancers. Method: immunoSEQ multiplex PCR; TCRdb's copy keeps in-frame clones and lacks some. Found here are around 80,000 clones, 84% of them singletons; the top ten hold 6.6%. The sequencing used CD4+ or CD8+ T cells sorted from blood, collected in a trial of the OX40 agonist ivuxolimab. The source of these receptors is an adult with an advanced solid tumor such as melanoma, head and neck, liver or kidney cancer. The CDR3 runs from the conserved cysteine through the conserved F or W. Each record gives: CDR3 DNA, CDR3 protein, V gene, clone size, D gene, J gene, CDR3 length. A D gene is named only where the DNA matches it firmly. The size field is filled for only some rows; it gives once, few, many or a size class.

DNA: TGCGCCAGCAGCCCCCTGGGGTCGCGCGAGACCCAGTACTTC
CDR3: CASSPLGSRETQYF
V: TRBV5-1
size: .
D: .
J: TRBJ2-5
length: 14

DNA: TGTGCCAGCAGCTCATACAGGGACAATGGTGAAGCTTTCTTT
CDR3: CASSSYRDNGEAFF
V: TRBV7-6
size: .
D: .
J: TRBJ1-1
length: 14

DNA: TGTGCCACCAGCCGGACCGGGACAGGGTCGATCTCGTATGGCTACACCTTC
CDR3: CATSRTGTGSISYGYTF
V: TRBV15
size: .
D: TRBD1
J: TRBJ1-2
length: 17

DNA: TGCGCCAGCAGCCAAGATTGGGGCGGGATGACAGATACGCAGTATTTT
CDR3: CASSQDWGGMTDTQYF
V: TRBV4-1
size: .
D: .
J: TRBJ2-3
length: 16

DNA: TGTGCCAGCAGTTTCGGCAGTGGTTCTGGAAACACCATATATTTT
CDR3: CASSFGSGSGNTIYF
V: TRBV28
size: .
D: .
J: TRBJ1-3
length: 15

DNA: TGTGCCAGCAGCTTTCTGCAGGGGGACGAAAAACTGTTTTTT
CDR3: CASSFLQGDEKLFF
V: TRBV7-2
size: .
D: TRBD1
J: TRBJ1-4
length: 14

DNA: TGTGCCAGCAGCTTAATCGCGGGAGGGCTGACAGATACGCAGTATTTT
CDR3: CASSLIAGGLTDTQYF
V: TRBV7-3
size: .
D: TRBD2
J: TRBJ2-3
length: 16

DNA: TGCGCCAGCAGCCAAGAGGAAGGTAGCGGGGAGCTGTTTTTT
CDR3: CASSQEEGSGELFF
V: TRBV4-3
size: once
D: .
J: TRBJ2-2
length: 14

DNA: TGTGCCAGCTCACCACCGGGGGGAGGGAAGAAGACCCAGTACTTC
CDR3: CASSPPGGGKKTQYF
V: TRBV18
size: .
D: TRBD2
J: TRBJ2-5
length: 15

DNA: TGTGCCAGCAGCTTCCGCCTATACTCCTATAATTCACCCCTCCACTTT
CDR3: CASSFRLYSYNSPLHF
V: TRBV7-9
size: .
D: .
J: TRBJ1-6
length: 16

DNA: TGTGCCAGCAGCGTAGAACGGGACAGCTTTAGGTCCTCTGGAAACACCATATATTTT
CDR3: CASSVERDSFRSSGNTIYF
V: TRBV9
size: .
D: TRBD1
J: TRBJ1-3
length: 19

DNA: TGCGCCAGCAGCCAAGAAGTCTCGCGGGAGGCCTACAATGAGCAGTTCTTC
CDR3: CASSQEVSREAYNEQFF
V: TRBV4-1
size: .
D: TRBD2
J: TRBJ2-1
length: 17

DNA: TGTGCCAGCAGCCAGCAGGGGGCAGGTACCAAAAACATTCAGTACTTC
CDR3: CASSQQGAGTKNIQYF
V: TRBV5-4
size: .
D: TRBD1
J: TRBJ2-4
length: 16

DNA: TGTGCCAGTAGCACTACCGGGACCTTTAGCAATCAGCCCCAGCATTTT
CDR3: CASSTTGTFSNQPQHF
V: TRBV19
size: .
D: .
J: TRBJ1-5
length: 16

DNA: TGTGCCAGCAGCTTTAGTCCAACTAATGAAAAACTGTTTTTT
CDR3: CASSFSPTNEKLFF
V: TRBV7-9
size: once
D: .
J: TRBJ1-4
length: 14

DNA: TGTGCCAGCAGCTTTCAAGCGGGAGCTATCGGGGAGCTGTTTTTT
CDR3: CASSFQAGAIGELFF
V: TRBV7-9
size: once
D: TRBD2
J: TRBJ2-2
length: 15

DNA: TGTGCCAGCACCTCGGGGGCTGGGGGGGCAGATACGCAGTATTTT
CDR3: CASTSGAGGADTQYF
V: TRBV6-5
size: .
D: .
J: TRBJ2-3
length: 15

DNA: TGTGCCAGCAGTGAATCCCCTTGGGCTAGCGGGAGTAGAGGGACTAGCACAGATACGCAGTATTTT
CDR3: CASSESPWASGSRGTSTDTQYF
V: TRBV6-1
size: .
D: TRBD2
J: TRBJ2-3
length: 22

DNA: TGTGCCTGGAGTGTGACTGCCGGGACAGGGGTGTTCTTC
CDR3: CAWSVTAGTGVFF
V: TRBV30
size: .
D: TRBD1
J: TRBJ2-1
length: 13

DNA: TGTGCCAGCAGCTTTACCCGGGTCGCCACCTACGAGCAGTACTTC
CDR3: CASSFTRVATYEQYF
V: TRBV7-6
size: .
D: .
J: TRBJ2-7
length: 15

DNA: TGTGCCAGCAGCTTGGTCCCGGACTATGGCTACACCTTC
CDR3: CASSLVPDYGYTF
V: TRBV7-2
size: .
D: .
J: TRBJ1-2
length: 13

DNA: TGCGCCAGCAGATTCTCCGGGACCGGGCAAGAGACCCAGTACTTC
CDR3: CASRFSGTGQETQYF
V: TRBV5-1
size: .
D: .
J: TRBJ2-5
length: 15

DNA: TGCGCCAGCAGCTTTGGGGACACAGGGATTAGCACTGAAGCTTTCTTT
CDR3: CASSFGDTGISTEAFF
V: TRBV5-1
size: .
D: .
J: TRBJ1-1
length: 16